The sample holds many counts of the clone carrying this T cell receptor (beta chain). The antigen is not known. There were TCR beta CDR3 regions amplified from RNA transcripts. HTBI primers drove first-round RT-PCR of the TCR CDR3. TCRdb re-called the multiplex PCR reads through MiXCR, storing one row per CDR3 protein. The table lists more than 500,000 distinct CDR3 sequences, around 13% of them singletons. The data are from a study of T cells in Graves' hyperthyroidism and ophthalmopathy. Study results and limitations: Onset of ophthalmopathy came a median approximately 6.8 months after the model predicted it.

The CDR3 spans 14 residues. Trimming took 6 bases from V and 6 from J; bases not matched to a gene: 5. CDR1 and CDR2 from the germline V gene are SGHTA and FQGNSA. J is TRBJ2-2 and V is TRBV7-2, with 9 bases aligning to TRBD1. Sequenced sample: blood. This clonotype originated in a woman in her thirties or forties with Graves' hyperthyroidism. The CDR3 DNA reads as TGTGCCAGCAGGGGGACAGGGTGGGCCGGGGAGCTGTTTTTT. Protein sequence: CASRGTGWAGELFF.